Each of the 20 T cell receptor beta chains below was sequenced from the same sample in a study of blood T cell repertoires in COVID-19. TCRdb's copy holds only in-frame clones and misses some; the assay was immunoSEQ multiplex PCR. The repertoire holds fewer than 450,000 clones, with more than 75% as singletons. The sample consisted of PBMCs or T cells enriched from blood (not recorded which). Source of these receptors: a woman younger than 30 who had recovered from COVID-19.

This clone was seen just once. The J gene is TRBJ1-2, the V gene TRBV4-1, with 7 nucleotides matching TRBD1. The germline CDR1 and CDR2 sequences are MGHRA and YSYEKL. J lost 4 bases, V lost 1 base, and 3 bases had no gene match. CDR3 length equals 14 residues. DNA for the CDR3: TGCGCCAGCAGCCAAGGACAGGGACCCTATGGCTACACCTTC. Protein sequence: CASSQGQGPYGYTF.

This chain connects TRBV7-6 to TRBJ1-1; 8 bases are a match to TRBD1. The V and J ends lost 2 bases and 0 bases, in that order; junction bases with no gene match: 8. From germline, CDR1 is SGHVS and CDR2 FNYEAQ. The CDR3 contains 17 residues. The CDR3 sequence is CASSLTRGPGMNTEAFF. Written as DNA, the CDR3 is TGTGCCAGCAGCTTAACCAGGGGGCCTGGGATGAACACTGAAGCTTTCTTT.

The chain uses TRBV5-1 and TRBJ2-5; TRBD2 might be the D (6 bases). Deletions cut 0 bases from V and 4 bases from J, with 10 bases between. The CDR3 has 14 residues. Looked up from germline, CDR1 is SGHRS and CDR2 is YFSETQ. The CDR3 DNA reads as TGCGCCAGCAGCTTGGTGGGGGGTCTAGAGACCCAGTACTTC. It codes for CASSLVGGLETQYF.

The CDR3 protein is CASSLEPRGLGGNTIYF. As DNA, the CDR3 is TGCGCCAGCAGCTTGGAACCTAGGGGGCTGGGTGGAAACACCATATATTTT. The genes are TRBV5-1 and TRBJ1-3, with 7 bases identical to TRBD1. CDR1 SGHRS and CDR2 YFSETQ come from the germline V gene. The ends lost 0 bases at V and 3 bases at J; junction bases unmatched: 9. The CDR3 totals 17 residues.

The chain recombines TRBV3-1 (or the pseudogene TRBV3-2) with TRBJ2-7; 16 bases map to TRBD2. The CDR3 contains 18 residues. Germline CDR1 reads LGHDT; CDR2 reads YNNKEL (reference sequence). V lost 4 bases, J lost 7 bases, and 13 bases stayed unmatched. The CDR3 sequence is CASSRTGTSGGASGEQYF. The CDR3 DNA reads TGTGCCAGCAGCCGAACCGGGACTAGCGGGGGGGCCTCGGGTGAGCAGTACTTC.

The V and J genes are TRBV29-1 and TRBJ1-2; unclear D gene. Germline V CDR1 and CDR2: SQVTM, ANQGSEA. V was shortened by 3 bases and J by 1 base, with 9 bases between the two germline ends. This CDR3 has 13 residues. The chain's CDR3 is CSVEGRNNYGYTF. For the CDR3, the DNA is TGCAGCGTTGAGGGCAGAAATAACTATGGCTACACCTTC.

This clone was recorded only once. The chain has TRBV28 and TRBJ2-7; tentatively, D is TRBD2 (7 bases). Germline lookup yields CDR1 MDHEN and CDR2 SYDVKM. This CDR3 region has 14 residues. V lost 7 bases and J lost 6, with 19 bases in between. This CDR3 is CASTTVRGPGEQYF. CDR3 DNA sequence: TGTGCCAGCACCACAGTGCGGGGGCCGGGCGAGCAGTACTTC.

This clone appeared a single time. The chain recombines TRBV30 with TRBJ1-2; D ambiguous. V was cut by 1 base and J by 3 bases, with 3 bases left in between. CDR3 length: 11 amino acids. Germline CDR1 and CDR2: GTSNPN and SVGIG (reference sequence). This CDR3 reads CAWSADYGYTF. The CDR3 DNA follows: TGTGCCTGGAGTGCCGACTATGGCTACACCTTC. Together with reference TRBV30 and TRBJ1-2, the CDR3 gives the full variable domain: SQTIHQWPATLVQPVGSPLSLECTVEGTSNPNLYWYRQAAGRGLQLLFYSVGIGQISSEVPQNLSASRPQDRQFILSSKKLLLSDSGFYLCAWSADYGYTFGSGTRLTVV.

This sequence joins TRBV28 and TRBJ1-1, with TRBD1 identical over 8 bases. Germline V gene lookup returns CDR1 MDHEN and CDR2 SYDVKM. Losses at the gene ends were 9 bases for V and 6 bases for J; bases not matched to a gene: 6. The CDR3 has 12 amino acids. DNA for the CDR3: TGTGCCAGTAAGCAGGGGGCCTCTGAAGCTTTCTTT. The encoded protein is CASKQGASEAFF.

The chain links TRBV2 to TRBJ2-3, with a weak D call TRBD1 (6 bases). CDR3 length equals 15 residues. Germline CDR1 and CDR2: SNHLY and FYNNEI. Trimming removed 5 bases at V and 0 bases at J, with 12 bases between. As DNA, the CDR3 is TGTGCCAGCAGTCAACAGGGATCTAGCACAGATACGCAGTATTTT. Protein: CASSQQGSSTDTQYF.

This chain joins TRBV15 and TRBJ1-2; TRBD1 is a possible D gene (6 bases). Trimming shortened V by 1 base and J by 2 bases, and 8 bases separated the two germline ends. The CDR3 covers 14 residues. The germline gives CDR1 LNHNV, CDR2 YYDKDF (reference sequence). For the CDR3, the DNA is TGTGCCACCAGCAGAGTAGGACAGAACTATGGCTACACCTTC. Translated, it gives CATSRVGQNYGYTF.

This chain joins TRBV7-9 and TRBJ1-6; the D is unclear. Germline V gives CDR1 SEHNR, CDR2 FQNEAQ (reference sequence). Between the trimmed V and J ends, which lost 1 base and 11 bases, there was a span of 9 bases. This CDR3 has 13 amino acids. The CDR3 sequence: CASSLGREAPLHF. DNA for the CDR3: TGTGCCAGCAGCTTAGGTAGAGAAGCACCCCTCCACTTT.

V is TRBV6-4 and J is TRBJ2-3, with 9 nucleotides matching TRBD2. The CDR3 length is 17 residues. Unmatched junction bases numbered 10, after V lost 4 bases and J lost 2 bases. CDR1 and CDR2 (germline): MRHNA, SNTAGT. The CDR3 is CASSATTRGGYTDTQYF. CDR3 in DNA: TGTGCCAGCAGTGCAACTACGCGGGGGGGGTACACAGATACGCAGTATTTT.

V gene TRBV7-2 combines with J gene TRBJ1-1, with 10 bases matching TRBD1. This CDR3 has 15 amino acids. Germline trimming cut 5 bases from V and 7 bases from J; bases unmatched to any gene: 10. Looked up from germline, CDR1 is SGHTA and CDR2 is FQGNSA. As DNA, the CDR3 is TGTGCCAGCAGCATAACCGGGACAGGGGCGTATGAAGCTTTCTTT. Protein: CASSITGTGAYEAFF.

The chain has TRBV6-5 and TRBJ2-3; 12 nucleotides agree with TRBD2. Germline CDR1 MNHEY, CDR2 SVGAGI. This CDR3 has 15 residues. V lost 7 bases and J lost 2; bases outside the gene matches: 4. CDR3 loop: CASKRLAGVTDTQYF. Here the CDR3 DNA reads TGTGCCAGCAAAAGACTAGCGGGGGTCACAGATACGCAGTATTTT.

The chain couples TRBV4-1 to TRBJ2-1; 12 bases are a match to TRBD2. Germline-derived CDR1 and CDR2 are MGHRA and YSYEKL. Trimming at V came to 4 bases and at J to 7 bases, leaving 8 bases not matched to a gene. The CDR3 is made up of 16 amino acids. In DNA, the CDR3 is TGCGCCAGCAGCCGCCCGACTAGCGGGGGAGGAAATGAGCAGTTCTTC. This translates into CASSRPTSGGGNEQFF.

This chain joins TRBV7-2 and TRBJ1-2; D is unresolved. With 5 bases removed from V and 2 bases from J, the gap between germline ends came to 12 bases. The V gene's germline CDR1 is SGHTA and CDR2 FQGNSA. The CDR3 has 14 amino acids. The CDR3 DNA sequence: TGTGCCAGCAGCCGGGAGGGATTCAACTATGGCTACACCTTC. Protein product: CASSREGFNYGYTF.

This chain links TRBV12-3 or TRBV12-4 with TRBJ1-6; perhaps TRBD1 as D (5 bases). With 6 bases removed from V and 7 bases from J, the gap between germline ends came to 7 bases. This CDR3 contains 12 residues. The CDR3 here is CASRYRNSPLHF. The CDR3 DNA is TGTGCCAGCAGATACAGGAATTCACCCCTCCACTTT.

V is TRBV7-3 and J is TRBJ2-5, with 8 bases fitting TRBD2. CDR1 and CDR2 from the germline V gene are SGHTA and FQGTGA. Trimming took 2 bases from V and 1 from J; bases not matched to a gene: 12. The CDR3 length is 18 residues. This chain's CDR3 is CASSLQGLSGTRQETQYF. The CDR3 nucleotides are TGTGCCAGCAGCTTACAAGGCCTTAGCGGGACGCGCCAAGAGACCCAGTACTTC.

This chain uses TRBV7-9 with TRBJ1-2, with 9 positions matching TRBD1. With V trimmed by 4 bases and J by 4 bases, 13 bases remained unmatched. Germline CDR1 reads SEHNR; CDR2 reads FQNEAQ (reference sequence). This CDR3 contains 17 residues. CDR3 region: CASSSVYLQGALYGYTF. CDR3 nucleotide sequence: TGTGCCAGCAGCTCTGTCTACCTACAGGGGGCTCTCTATGGCTACACCTTC.